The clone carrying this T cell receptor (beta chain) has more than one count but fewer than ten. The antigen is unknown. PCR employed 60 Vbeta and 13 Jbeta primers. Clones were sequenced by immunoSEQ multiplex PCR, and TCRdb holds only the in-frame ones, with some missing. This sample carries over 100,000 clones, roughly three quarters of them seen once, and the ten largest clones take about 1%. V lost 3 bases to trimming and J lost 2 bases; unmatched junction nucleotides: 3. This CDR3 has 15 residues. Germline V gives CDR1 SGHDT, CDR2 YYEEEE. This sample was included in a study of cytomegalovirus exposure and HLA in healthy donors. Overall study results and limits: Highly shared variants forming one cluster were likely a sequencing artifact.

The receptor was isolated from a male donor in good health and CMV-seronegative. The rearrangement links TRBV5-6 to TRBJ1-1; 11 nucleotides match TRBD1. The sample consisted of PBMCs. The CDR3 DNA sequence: TGTGCCAGCAGCTCCGGGACAGGGGGAAACACTGAAGCTTTCTTT. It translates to CASSSGTGGNTEAFF.